These T cell receptor beta chains were read from a single sample in a study of early T cells in non-severe SARS-CoV-2 infection. TCRdb reprocessed the 5' RACE reads via MiXCR and lists one record per CDR3 protein. This table has under 70,000 distinct CDR3 sequences, over 4.5% appearing once. Sequenced material: whole blood, taken at baseline. The receptors shown here come from an adult who was a healthcare worker with PCR-confirmed SARS-CoV-2 infection or an uninfected control (not recorded which). The CDR3 runs from the conserved cysteine through the conserved F or W. Fields, in order: V gene, clone size, J gene, D gene, CDR3 protein, CDR3 DNA. The D gene is left open where the match is weak. The size of a clone is reported for some rows only, either as once, few or many, or as a class for expanded clones.

V: TRBV28
size: few
J: TRBJ2-7
D: NA
CDR3: CASSLMAGSTPRQYF
DNA: TGTGCCAGCAGTTTAATGGCAGGGTCCACCCCGAGGCAGTACTTC

V: TRBV7-2
size: many
J: TRBJ2-3
D: NA
CDR3: CASSLVRDTQYF
DNA: TGTGCCAGCAGCTTAGTCAGGGATACGCAGTATTTT

V: TRBV5-1
size: few
J: TRBJ2-3
D: NA
CDR3: CASSLASRSGSSTDTQYF
DNA: TGCGCCAGCAGCTTGGCTTCGCGTAGCGGATCTAGCACAGATACGCAGTATTTT

V: TRBV13
size: many
J: TRBJ2-5
D: TRBD2
CDR3: CASSLVGTSGGEESQYF
DNA: TGTGCCAGCAGCTTAGTTGGGACTAGCGGAGGGGAAGAGAGCCAGTACTTC

V: TRBV20-1
size: few
J: TRBJ2-1
D: NA
CDR3: CSATHTGYNEQFF
DNA: TGCAGTGCTACCCATACAGGGTACAATGAGCAGTTCTTC

V: TRBV6-5
size: many
J: TRBJ2-2
D: NA
CDR3: CASLGRDSNTGELFF
DNA: TGTGCCAGTCTGGGGCGGGACTCGAACACCGGGGAGCTGTTTTTT

V: TRBV10-3
size: few
J: TRBJ2-4
D: TRBD2
CDR3: CAISLLAGGVQYF
DNA: TGTGCCATCAGCTTACTAGCGGGAGGAGTTCAGTACTTC

V: TRBV19
size: many
J: TRBJ1-1
D: NA
CDR3: CASTEFMGSLVSGAFF
DNA: TGTGCCAGTACCGAATTTATGGGAAGCCTTGTAAGTGGAGCTTTCTTT

V: TRBV7-9
size: once
J: TRBJ2-7
D: TRBD2
CDR3: CASSISTSAGAVQYF
DNA: TGTGCCAGCAGCATTTCGACTAGCGCGGGAGCAGTTCAGTACTTC

V: TRBV4-2
size: NA
J: TRBJ2-7
D: TRBD1
CDR3: CASSPNGQGAYEQYF
DNA: TGTGCCAGCAGCCCTAACGGACAGGGGGCCTACGAGCAGTACTTC

V: TRBV6-2/TRBV6-3
size: once
J: TRBJ2-2
D: NA
CDR3: CASSYLVTGELFF
DNA: TGTGCCAGCAGTTACCTGGTCACCGGGGAGCTGTTTTTT

V: TRBV5-5
size: NA
J: TRBJ2-3
D: NA
CDR3: CASSRSPGEIAYF
DNA: TGTGCCAGCAGCCGCTCCCCCGGCGAAATAGCGTATTTT

V: TRBV4-1
size: few
J: TRBJ2-7
D: TRBD2
CDR3: CASSFRAGGYEQYF
DNA: TGCGCCAGCAGCTTCCGAGCGGGAGGCTACGAGCAGTACTTC

V: TRBV20-1
size: NA
J: TRBJ2-7
D: NA
CDR3: CSASQTAYEQYF
DNA: TGCAGTGCTAGTCAAACAGCCTACGAGCAGTACTTC

V: TRBV7-8
size: NA
J: TRBJ1-1
D: NA
CDR3: CASSLLGKFVEAFF
DNA: TGTGCCAGCAGCTTATTGGGCAAGTTCGTGGAAGCTTTCTTT

V: TRBV10-3
size: many
J: TRBJ2-7
D: NA
CDR3: CAISGHDSYEQYF
DNA: TGTGCCATCAGTGGGCACGATTCCTACGAGCAGTACTTC

V: TRBV4-1
size: many
J: TRBJ2-7
D: NA
CDR3: CASSQGPPGASYEQYF
DNA: TGCGCCAGCAGCCAAGGCCCCCCCGGGGCCTCCTACGAGCAGTACTTC

V: TRBV5-1
size: many
J: TRBJ2-1
D: TRBD2
CDR3: CATQRGSGRASDEQFF
DNA: TGCGCCACCCAGAGGGGTAGCGGGAGGGCGTCGGATGAGCAGTTCTTC

V: TRBV28
size: many
J: TRBJ1-2
D: TRBD1
CDR3: CASSLGIPGGFGYTF
DNA: TGTGCCAGCAGTTTAGGGATTCCAGGGGGATTTGGCTACACCTTC

V: TRBV3-1
size: many
J: TRBJ2-3
D: NA
CDR3: CASSQSLATDTQYF
DNA: TGTGCCAGCAGCCAATCACTAGCAACAGATACGCAGTATTTT